These 20 T cell receptor beta chains originate from one sample sequenced in a study of regulatory T cells in long-lasting Graves disease. Libraries of TCR beta came from iRepertoire HTBI primers plus Arm-PCR of CDR3 regions. Using its own MiXCR run on the multiplex PCR reads, TCRdb lists one record per CDR3 protein. The sample carries 400,000 to 500,000 distinct CDR3 sequences, 12% to 15% recorded once. Specified time point: newly diagnosed GD, antithyroid drugs for less than 3 months. PBMC-extracted RNA yielded the TCR library. The same data also contributed to another study, on T cells in Graves' hyperthyroidism and ophthalmopathy.

The material sequenced was peripheral blood mononuclear cells (PBMCs), taken at new diagnosis, from a patient treated with antithyroid drugs. Source of these receptors: a woman between 50 and 59 years old with Graves disease.

This clonotype was seen ten or more times. The chain links TRBV28 to TRBJ2-7; 10 bases line up with TRBD2. The CDR3 contains 16 residues. J gave up 2 bases and V 7 bases, and 11 bases lay outside the gene matches. The germline CDR1 and CDR2 sequences are MDHEN and SYDVKM. In nucleotides, the CDR3 is TGTGCCAGCATCTCAACTGGACTAGCGGAGCCCTACGAGCAGTACTTC. Protein product: CASISTGLAEPYEQYF.

Points on this clonotype: A read error may be the cause here, since a much bigger clone is one base away. This chain links TRBV9 with TRBJ2-7, with 7 bases fitting TRBD2. Germline CDR1 and CDR2: SGDLS and YYNGEE. This CDR3 comprises 17 residues. J lost 7 bases, V lost 4 bases, and 20 bases had no gene match. The CDR3 region is CASSYSGNTHSYNEQYF. As DNA, the CDR3 is TGTGCCAGCAGCTACAGCGGGAATACTCACTCCTACAATGAGCAGTACTTC. The entire variable domain, with the rest obtained from reference TRBV9 and TRBJ2-7, is as follows: DSGVTQTPKHLITATGQRVTLRCSPRSGDLSVYWYQQSLDQGLQFLIQYYNGEERAKGNILERFSAQQFPDLHSELNLSSLELGDSALYFCASSYSGNTHSYNEQYFGPGTRLTVT.

The chain is built from TRBV5-1 and TRBJ2-2; 10 nucleotides agree with TRBD1. Germline trimming cut 7 bases from V and 3 bases from J; bases unmatched to any gene: 12. Looked up from germline, CDR1 is SGHRS and CDR2 is YFSETQ. The CDR3 covers 17 residues. CDR3 coding DNA: TGCGCCAGCCGACAACTTGCCGGGACAGGGGACACCGGGGAGCTGTTTTTT. It translates to CASRQLAGTGDTGELFF.

This clonotype was recorded many times. The V and J genes are TRBV7-2 and TRBJ2-5, with unresolved D. V dropped 5 bases and J dropped 5 bases, with 6 bases sitting between them. CDR1 and CDR2 from the germline V gene are SGHTA and FQGNSA. This CDR3 comprises 11 residues. The CDR3 protein is CASSLHETQYF. In DNA form, the CDR3 reads TGTGCCAGCAGCCTGCACGAGACCCAGTACTTC. Full variable domain (missing parts from reference TRBV7-2 and TRBJ2-5): GAGVSQSPSNKVTEKGKDVELRCDPISGHTALYWYRQSLGQGLEFLIYFQGNSAPDKSGLPSDRFSAERTGGSVSTLTIQRTQQEDSAVYLCASSLHETQYFGPGTRLLVL.

A remark on this clonotype: Just one base apart from a much larger clone, this may be a read error. This chain uses TRBV12-3 or TRBV12-4 with TRBJ2-5, with TRBD2 matching 11 bases. The assigned J gene may be wrong: the sequence end matches TRBJ2-1 better. This CDR3 region has 19 residues. The CDR3 DNA reads TGTGCCAGCAGCCACGAGCCCCCGTGGGGACTAGCGGATCACAATGAGCAGTTCTTC. It codes for CASSHEPPWGLADHNEQFF.

This clonotype was counted at least ten times. J is TRBJ1-4 and V is TRBV30; D remains unclear. Germline V gene sequence: CDR1 GTSNPN, CDR2 SVGIG (reference sequence). V was trimmed by 8 bases and J by 8 bases, leaving 18 bases between them. The CDR3 covers 13 residues. CDR3 nucleotide sequence: TGTGCCCTTGGGGAGGGAAGAGGAGAAAAACTGTTTTTT. Translating it yields CALGEGRGEKLFF.

This clonotype was detected only a few times. The chain combines TRBV20-1 with TRBJ1-5; D uncertain. This CDR3 is built from 12 residues. Germline assignment: CDR1 DFQATT and CDR2 SNEGSKA (reference sequence). Trimming cost V 4 bases and J 5 bases, with 9 bases left between them. The CDR3 loop is CSATRWDQPQHF. CDR3 sequence (DNA): TGCAGTGCTACCAGGTGGGATCAGCCCCAGCATTTT.

This clonotype was seen ten or more times. The CDR3 is CASSLVWGTNEKLFF. CDR3 DNA sequence: TGCGCCAGCAGCTTGGTCTGGGGAACTAATGAAAAACTGTTTTTT. The chain couples TRBV5-1 to TRBJ1-4; no reliable D call. The CDR3 extends over 15 amino acids. V lost 0 bases, J lost 1 base, and 7 bases lay in between. The germline CDR1 and CDR2 sequences are SGHRS and YFSETQ.

This clonotype was recorded many times. One end of the junction varies from germline; a read error may be responsible. The CDR3 spells CASSIWGAGYEQYF. The CDR3 DNA reads TGTGCCAGCAGTATATGGGGTGCTGGTTACGAGCAGTACTTC. This rearrangement joins TRBV28 to TRBJ2-7; no clear D. The CDR3 has 14 residues. Per the germline V gene, CDR1 is MDHEN and CDR2 is SYDVKM.

This clonotype was counted ten times or more. The V call is TRBV11-2, the J call TRBJ2-2; 7 nucleotides line up with TRBD1. The CDR3 has 14 residues. V was pared by 5 bases and J by 7 bases, with 7 bases of the junction left unmatched. Per germline, CDR1 SGHAT and CDR2 FQNNGV. In nucleotides, the CDR3 is TGTGCCAGCAGCCCCGGACAGGTTGGCGGGGAGCTGTTTTTT. It yields the protein CASSPGQVGGELFF.

J is TRBJ1-5 and V is TRBV30; no firm D call. This CDR3 has 13 amino acids. Germline V lookup: CDR1 GTSNPN, CDR2 SVGIG (reference sequence). Deletions cut 2 bases from V and 7 bases from J, with 12 bases between. CDR3 sequence reads: CAWSHTLSQPQHF. The CDR3 DNA follows: TGTGCCTGGAGTCATACTTTGTCGCAGCCCCAGCATTTT.

This sequence joins TRBV4-1 and TRBJ1-4; 7 bases are shared with TRBD1. V gave up 11 bases and J gave up 7 bases; unmatched junction bases: 10. Germline V CDR1 and CDR2: MGHRA, YSYEKL. The CDR3 has 13 residues. This CDR3 is CAAKGAGSEKLFF. The DNA for the CDR3 is TGCGCCGCTAAGGGGGCCGGGAGTGAAAAACTGTTTTTT.

This chain joins TRBV7-6 and TRBJ1-5; possibly TRBD1 for D (5 bases). This CDR3 comprises 15 residues. Germline CDR1 reads SGHVS; CDR2 reads FNYEAQ. Trimming removed 2 bases from V and 2 bases from J, with 10 bases in between. CDR3 sequence (DNA): TGTGCCAGCAGCTTATCCACGGGGGGCAATCAGCCCCAGCATTTT. Protein sequence: CASSLSTGGNQPQHF.

This clonotype was recorded many times. The chain joins TRBV20-1 to TRBJ2-5, with 10 bases matching TRBD1. CDR3 size: 14 residues. Trimming removed 5 bases from V and 3 bases from J; junction bases left unmatched: 6. The germline V gene encodes CDR1 DFQATT and CDR2 SNEGSKA (reference sequence). The CDR3 loop is CSAEDRGVEETQYF. In nucleotides, the CDR3 is TGCAGTGCTGAGGACAGGGGGGTAGAAGAGACCCAGTACTTC.

This chain joins TRBV30 and TRBJ2-1, with D possibly being TRBD2 (5 bases). The CDR3 is 15 amino acids. Trimming shortened V by 0 bases and J by 6 bases, and 15 bases separated the two germline ends. Germline V lookup: CDR1 GTSNPN, CDR2 SVGIG (reference sequence). For the CDR3, the DNA is TGTGCCTGGAGTGTACGCGGGCGAGCTCGCAATGAGCAGTTCTTC. Residues: CAWSVRGRARNEQFF.

This clonotype showed up many times. The rearrangement uses TRBV28 and TRBJ2-5, with TRBD1 identical over 7 bases. CDR3 length: 14 residues. Trimming took 5 bases from V and 2 from J; bases not matched to a gene: 5. Germline V gene data show CDR1 as MDHEN and CDR2 as SYDVKM. This CDR3 is CASSIRTGQETQYF. The CDR3 bases are TGTGCCAGCAGTATTAGGACAGGACAAGAGACCCAGTACTTC.

The sample holds many counts of this clonotype. The J gene is TRBJ1-1, the V gene TRBV28; tentatively, D is TRBD1 (5 bases). The germline V and J ends were trimmed by 5 bases and 1 base, with 8 bases remaining between them. The CDR3 sequence is 13 residues long. CDR1 is MDHEN, CDR2 SYDVKM, per germline. This CDR3 is CASSTDTNTEAFF. Written as DNA, the CDR3 is TGTGCCAGCAGTACGGACACGAACACTGAAGCTTTCTTT.

This clonotype was found a few times. The chain has TRBV4-1 and TRBJ1-2; TRBD1 agrees at 10 bases. CDR1 is MGHRA, CDR2 YSYEKL, per germline. With 1 base clipped from V and 4 bases from J, the junction kept 6 bases outside the gene matches. The CDR3 extends over 16 amino acids. The CDR3: CASSQGGQGFTYGYTF. CDR3 DNA: TGCGCCAGCAGCCAAGGGGGACAGGGGTTTACCTATGGCTACACCTTC.

This chain links TRBV29-1 with TRBJ1-1; TRBD1 matches at 11 bases. The CDR3 totals 13 residues. Losses at the gene ends were 5 bases for V and 7 bases for J; bases not matched to a gene: 6. Germline V gene data show CDR1 as SQVTM and CDR2 as ANQGSEA. CDR3 DNA: TGCAGCGTTTTCCCGGGACAGGGGGATGAAGCTTTCTTT. Encoded protein: CSVFPGQGDEAFF.

This clonotype was recorded a few times. The gene calls are TRBV27 and TRBJ2-2; tentatively, D is TRBD1 or TRBD2 (5 bases each). Trimming left V 4 bases short and J 0 bases short, with 9 bases between. Germline values: CDR1 MNHEY, CDR2 SMNVEV (reference sequence). This CDR3 spans 15 amino acids. This chain's CDR3 is CASSWGPTNTGELFF. The CDR3 nucleotides are TGTGCCAGCAGTTGGGGACCCACGAACACCGGGGAGCTGTTTTTT.